This entry is about one T cell receptor beta chain. This sample was taken from a study of blood T cell repertoires in COVID-19. The germline V gene has CDR1 SGHTA and CDR2 FQGTGA. V was trimmed by 0 bases and J by 3 bases, leaving 12 bases between them. The CDR3 contains 16 residues. Libraries were prepared by immunoSEQ multiplex PCR; TCRdb keeps only in-frame clonotypes and omits some of them. The data contain over 250,000 clones, roughly 85% of them singletons. The TCR sequence derives from a woman in her forties or fifties who had recovered from COVID-19. The V call is TRBV7-3, the J call TRBJ2-1, with D maybe TRBD1 (6 bases). The sample comprised peripheral blood. CDR3 DNA: TGTGCCAGCAGCTTAACAGGGGGTGCTGGCTACAATGAGCAGTTCTTC. It codes for CASSLTGGAGYNEQFF.